The 27 T cell receptor beta chains below come from one sample, sequenced in a study of early T cells in non-severe SARS-CoV-2 infection. TCRdb reanalysed the 5' RACE reads using MiXCR and keeps one entry per CDR3 protein. The data hold tens of thousands of distinct CDR3 sequences, with more than 9% observed a single time. The specimen was whole blood. The receptors here all came from an adult who was a healthcare worker with PCR-confirmed SARS-CoV-2 infection or an uninfected control (not recorded which).

This clonotype was found a few times. The chain couples TRBV2 to TRBJ2-5, with D possibly being TRBD1 (5 bases). The CDR3 extends over 14 amino acids. Germline CDR1 and CDR2: SNHLY and FYNNEI. Trimming removed 8 bases from V and 2 bases from J, with 15 bases in between. DNA for the CDR3: TGTGCCAGCGGTATCTTGGGGCATCAAGAGACCCAGTACTTC. As protein: CASGILGHQETQYF.

This clonotype appeared a few times. This chain uses TRBV9 with TRBJ1-2; 7 bases match TRBD1. The V and J ends lost 2 bases and 6 bases, in that order; junction bases with no gene match: 4. This CDR3 spans 13 amino acids. Per germline, CDR1 SGDLS and CDR2 YYNGEE. The CDR3 spells CASSVRQGDGYTF. The CDR3 nucleotides read TGTGCCAGCAGCGTGAGACAGGGTGATGGCTACACCTTC.

This clonotype was observed a few times. The genes are TRBV6-6 and TRBJ2-2, with TRBD1 as a possible D gene (5 bases). V was shortened by 5 bases and J by 1 base, with 14 bases between the two germline ends. This CDR3 spans 16 amino acids. The germline V gene encodes CDR1 MNHNY and CDR2 SVGAGI (reference sequence). CDR3 in amino acids: CASSRSGPQNTGELFF. The DNA for the CDR3 is TGTGCCAGCAGTCGTTCAGGGCCACAGAACACCGGGGAGCTGTTTTTT.

As DNA, the CDR3 is TGTGCCAGCAGTCTCCTTGGTAGCGGAGAGACCCAGTACTTC. Translated: CASSLLGSGETQYF. This sequence joins TRBV2 and TRBJ2-5, with D possibly matching TRBD2 (6 bases). Looked up from germline, CDR1 is SNHLY and CDR2 is FYNNEI. The V end lost 5 bases, the J end lost 4 bases, and 14 bases lay between the germline ends. The CDR3 covers 14 residues.

This clonotype was counted between two and nine times. The chain recombines TRBV5-1 with TRBJ2-3; 13 bases line up with TRBD2. The junction had 4 bases not matched to a gene; V was cut back by 2 bases and J by 4 bases. This CDR3 is 16 amino acids long. CDR1 and CDR2 from the germline V gene are SGHRS and YFSETQ. The CDR3 protein is CASSLRLAGGSDTQYF. As DNA, the CDR3 is TGCGCCAGCAGCTTACGACTAGCGGGGGGATCAGATACGCAGTATTTT.

The chain joins TRBV3-1 to TRBJ1-4; D is undetermined. Germline V gene data show CDR1 as LGHDT and CDR2 as YNNKEL (reference sequence). The CDR3 spans 15 residues. V was trimmed by 1 base and J by 8 bases, leaving 14 bases between them. Written as DNA, the CDR3 is TGTGCCAGCAGCCAAGTGTTAGGACTTGGCGAAAAACTGTTTTTT. Amino acids: CASSQVLGLGEKLFF.

This clonotype was seen only a few times. V and J are TRBV7-8 and TRBJ2-3; the D is unclear. The CDR3 runs 15 residues. The ends were cut back, 5 bases at V and 5 bases at J, with 17 bases in the middle. CDR1 and CDR2 (germline): SGHVS, FQNEAQ. DNA of the CDR3: TGTGCCAGCAGCCCCCGACCCACGCCGGGAGATACGCAGTATTTT. This sequence encodes CASSPRPTPGDTQYF.

At least ten counts were recorded for this clonotype. This chain uses TRBV5-1 with TRBJ2-3; D not certain. V was trimmed by 2 bases and J by 6 bases, leaving 16 bases between them. The CDR3 is 15 amino acids. Per germline, CDR1 SGHRS and CDR2 YFSETQ. CDR3 in DNA: TGCGCCAGCAGCTTCACCTGGATCGCGCAGGATACGCAGTATTTT. It translates to CASSFTWIAQDTQYF. The full variable domain, in which reference TRBV5-1 and TRBJ2-3 provide the parts outside the CDR3, is KAGVTQTPRYLIKTRGQQVTLSCSPISGHRSVSWYQQTPGQGLQFLFEYFSETQRNKGNFPGRFSGRQFSNSRSEMNVSTLELGDSALYLCASSFTWIAQDTQYFGPGTRLTVL.

This clonotype has ten or more counts. The V and J genes are TRBV7-2 and TRBJ2-1, with D possibly called TRBD1 or TRBD2 (5 bases each). The germline V and J ends were trimmed by 7 bases and 12 bases, with 22 bases remaining between them. Germline V CDR1 and CDR2: SGHTA, FQGNSA. CDR3 size: 14 residues. The DNA of the CDR3 is TGTGCCAGCACACGGGGCAGGGACCTAAACCGGCAGTTCTTC. Translating it yields CASTRGRDLNRQFF.

This clonotype was counted ten times or more. The J gene is TRBJ2-1, the V gene TRBV11-2, with no clear D. The V and J ends lost 1 base and 3 bases respectively, with 19 bases between them. In germline, CDR1 is SGHAT, CDR2 FQNNGV. CDR3 size: 18 residues. The CDR3 loop reads CASSLGVRLRGNYNEQFF. In DNA, the CDR3 is TGTGCCAGCAGCTTAGGTGTCCGGCTTAGAGGAAACTACAATGAGCAGTTCTTC.

Ten or more counts support this clonotype. V is TRBV7-2 and J is TRBJ2-2, with D possibly matching TRBD2 (5 bases). The germline V and J ends were trimmed by 1 base and 5 bases, with 5 bases remaining between them. The germline gives CDR1 SGHTA, CDR2 FQGNSA. The length of the CDR3 is 13 residues. The CDR3 sequence: CASSLERTGELFF. The CDR3 nucleotides are TGTGCCAGCAGCTTAGAGCGGACCGGGGAGCTGTTTTTT.

This clonotype was observed many times. The chain couples TRBV29-1 to TRBJ2-7, with D possibly matching TRBD1 (5 bases). Germline V CDR1 and CDR2: SQVTM, ANQGSEA. Between the trimmed V and J ends, which lost 7 bases and 0 bases, there was a span of 7 bases. This CDR3 has 11 amino acids. The CDR3 loop reads CSATDSYEQYF. In DNA form, the CDR3 reads TGCAGCGCGACAGACTCCTACGAGCAGTACTTC.

V usage is TRBV24-1 and J usage is TRBJ2-1, with 9 bases that match TRBD1. Germline V gene sequence: CDR1 KGHDR, CDR2 SFDVKD. There are 16 residues in the CDR3. The V gene end was trimmed by 4 bases and the J gene end by 3 bases; junction bases not matched to a gene: 6. The CDR3 sequence: CATSDPGQGFYNEQFF. The DNA of the CDR3 is TGTGCCACCAGTGACCCTGGACAGGGGTTCTACAATGAGCAGTTCTTC.

In its sample, this clonotype was seen a few times. The chain has TRBV5-1 and TRBJ2-7; 7 positions agree with TRBD1. Germline lookup yields CDR1 SGHRS and CDR2 YFSETQ. The CDR3 is 15 residues long. V lost 3 bases, J lost 3 bases, and 9 bases stayed unmatched. In DNA form, the CDR3 reads TGCGCCAGCAGCTCGACAGGGCGCACCATCTACGAGCAGTACTTC. Encoded protein: CASSSTGRTIYEQYF.

In this sample, this clonotype turned up many times. This chain joins TRBV5-1 and TRBJ2-1; no firm D call. From germline, CDR1 is SGHRS and CDR2 YFSETQ. This CDR3 has 15 residues. Trimming shortened V by 4 bases and J by 0 bases, and 11 bases separated the two germline ends. The CDR3 region is CASSRDRSSYNEQFF. In nucleotides, the CDR3 is TGCGCCAGCAGCCGCGACCGGTCCTCCTACAATGAGCAGTTCTTC.

The chain has TRBV13 and TRBJ2-7, with D maybe TRBD1 (5 bases). The germline CDR1 and CDR2 sequences are PRHDT and FYEKMQ (reference sequence). The CDR3 is made up of 13 amino acids. Between the trimmed V and J ends, which lost 5 bases and 5 bases, there was a span of 13 bases. CDR3 amino acids: CASSLEVGDEQYF. CDR3 bases: TGTGCCAGCAGCCTTGAGGTAGGGGACGAGCAGTACTTC.

This clonotype was seen ten or more times. This sequence joins TRBV14 and TRBJ1-6; D is undetermined. In germline, CDR1 is SGHDN, CDR2 FVKESK. Trimming pared 0 bases from V and 10 bases from J, leaving 16 bases between. The CDR3 sequence is 16 residues long. The CDR3 sequence is CASSQEARLGRSPLHF. DNA of the CDR3: TGTGCCAGCAGCCAAGAGGCGCGATTAGGGAGGTCACCCCTCCACTTT.

The CDR3 sequence is CASSLSGGAYEQFF. CDR3 DNA sequence: TGTGCCAGCAGCCTTAGCGGGGGGGCCTATGAGCAGTTCTTC. J is TRBJ2-1 and V is TRBV7-9; 11 bases map to TRBD2. CDR1 is SEHNR, CDR2 FQNEAQ, per germline (reference sequence). V trimming: 5 bases; J trimming: 8 bases; junction bases outside the gene matches: 5. This CDR3 contains 14 residues.

This clonotype has ten or more counts. This sequence joins TRBV5-4 and TRBJ2-3; 9 bases fit TRBD2. The germline V gene has CDR1 SGHNT and CDR2 YYREEE (reference sequence). After removal of 3 bases from V and 1 base from J, the junction contained 3 bases not matched to a gene. The CDR3 loop spans 15 amino acids. The CDR3: CASSSSSGGTDTQYF. The CDR3 DNA reads TGTGCCAGCAGCTCGTCTAGCGGGGGCACAGATACGCAGTATTTT.

In its sample, this clonotype was seen many times. The CDR3 sequence: CAWSVQLGGGGYEQYF. CDR3 coding DNA: TGTGCCTGGAGTGTACAGCTTGGAGGGGGGGGCTACGAGCAGTACTTC. The gene calls are TRBV30 and TRBJ2-7, with D possibly TRBD2 on 7 matching bases. Germline V lookup: CDR1 GTSNPN, CDR2 SVGIG (reference sequence). V was cut by 0 bases and J by 3 bases, with 18 bases left in between. The CDR3 runs to 16 residues.

This clonotype was counted ten times or more. The rearrangement links TRBV4-2 to TRBJ2-2; D is undetermined. Trimming took 2 bases from V and 2 from J, leaving 9 bases between them. CDR3 length: 15 residues. CDR1 is LGHNA, CDR2 YNFKEQ, per germline. CDR3 nucleotides: TGTGCCAGCAGCCAACCCGACTTAAACACCGGGGAGCTGTTTTTT. It specifies CASSQPDLNTGELFF.

This clonotype has a count of ten or more. The chain combines TRBV11-2 with TRBJ2-1, with D unclear. Trimming pared 2 bases from V and 12 bases from J, leaving 11 bases between. Germline-derived CDR1 and CDR2 are SGHAT and FQNNGV. This CDR3 comprises 12 residues. The CDR3 is CASSLHDQRQFF. In DNA form, the CDR3 reads TGTGCCAGCAGCTTACACGACCAAAGGCAGTTCTTC.

This clonotype has ten or more counts. The rearrangement links TRBV7-9 to TRBJ1-5, with a weak D call TRBD1 (5 bases). V lost 0 bases to trimming and J lost 3 bases, with 9 bases between them. The CDR3 extends over 15 amino acids. Germline V gives CDR1 SEHNR, CDR2 FQNEAQ (reference sequence). The CDR3 protein is CASSLASRDNQPQHF. The CDR3 region has the DNA TGTGCCAGCAGCTTAGCTTCCAGGGACAATCAGCCCCAGCATTTT.

This clonotype has at least ten counts. This sequence joins TRBV29-1 and TRBJ1-1; a possible D gene is TRBD1 (5 bases). The length of the CDR3 is 13 residues. The V and J ends lost 6 bases and 0 bases respectively, with 11 bases between them. Germline loops: CDR1 SQVTM, CDR2 ANQGSEA. The CDR3 DNA sequence: TGCAGCGTCAGGCAGGGTATGAACACTGAAGCTTTCTTT. Its protein product is CSVRQGMNTEAFF. The full variable domain, with the rest looked up from reference TRBV29-1 and TRBJ1-1, is SAVISQKPSRDICQRGTSLTIQCQVDSQVTMMFWYRQQPGQSLTLIATANQGSEATYESGFVIDKFPISRPNLTFSTLTVSNMSPEDSSIYLCSVRQGMNTEAFFGQGTRLTVV.

This clonotype has a count of ten or more. The genes are TRBV20-1 and TRBJ2-1; 10 positions match TRBD2. The germline CDR1 and CDR2 sequences are DFQATT and SNEGSKA (reference sequence). CDR3 length: 15 residues. V lost 4 bases and J lost 3; bases outside the gene matches: 6. The CDR3 sequence: CSANPLAGDYNEQFF. DNA for the CDR3: TGCAGTGCTAACCCTCTAGCGGGGGACTACAATGAGCAGTTCTTC.

The rearrangement uses TRBV4-1 and TRBJ1-2; 8 nucleotides line up with TRBD1. V shed 0 bases, J shed 2 bases, and the junction held 5 bases outside the gene matches. Germline-derived CDR1 and CDR2 are MGHRA and YSYEKL. This CDR3 is 16 amino acids long. The CDR3 DNA sequence: TGCGCCAGCAGCCAAGATTTGGCAGGGGGCAACTATGGCTACACCTTC. Encoded protein: CASSQDLAGGNYGYTF.

This clonotype has at least ten counts. This sequence joins TRBV5-4 and TRBJ2-4, with 7 bases lining up with TRBD1. CDR1 is SGHNT, CDR2 YYREEE, per germline (reference sequence). J lost 6 bases, V lost 4 bases, and 13 bases had no gene match. This CDR3 comprises 16 residues. The CDR3 loop reads CASSPTPTGPINIQYF. CDR3 bases: TGTGCCAGCAGCCCAACCCCGACAGGGCCAATAAACATTCAGTACTTC.